The clone carrying this T cell receptor (beta chain) showed up many times. The ends lost 3 bases at V and 1 base at J; junction bases unmatched: 4. Germline V gene sequence: CDR1 SGHTA, CDR2 FQGNSA. The CDR3 is made up of 15 amino acids. TCRdb processed the RT-PCR reads anew with MiXCR; each CDR3 protein has one entry. The profile covers more than 550,000 distinct CDR3 sequences, with approximately 15% appearing a single time and 3.6% taken by the ten largest. This receptor was identified in a female donor in good health, serving as a healthy control. The sample taken for sequencing was memory CD4+ T cells from blood. The chain recombines TRBV7-2 with TRBJ2-7; 9 bases fit TRBD2. The CDR3 bases are TGTGCCAGCAGCTTCCAGGCGGGAGGGTCCTACGAGCAGTACTTC. As protein: CASSFQAGGSYEQYF.